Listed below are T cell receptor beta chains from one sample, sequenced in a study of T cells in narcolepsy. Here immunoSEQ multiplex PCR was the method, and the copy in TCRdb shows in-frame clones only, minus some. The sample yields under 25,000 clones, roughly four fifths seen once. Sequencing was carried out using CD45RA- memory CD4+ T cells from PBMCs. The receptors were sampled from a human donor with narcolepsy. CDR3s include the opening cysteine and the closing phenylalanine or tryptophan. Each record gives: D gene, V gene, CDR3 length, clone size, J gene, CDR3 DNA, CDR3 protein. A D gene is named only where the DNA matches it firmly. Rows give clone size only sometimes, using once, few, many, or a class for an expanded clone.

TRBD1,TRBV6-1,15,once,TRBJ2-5,TGTGCCAGCAGTGGGGGCAGGGGGCTTCGAGAGACCCAGTACTTC,CASSGGRGLRETQYF
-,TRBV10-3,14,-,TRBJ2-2,TGTGCCATCAGTGCGGTGTCAGTAGCCGGGGAGCTGTTTTTT,CAISAVSVAGELFF
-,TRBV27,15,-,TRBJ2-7,TGTGCCAGCAGTTTCAGGCCAGGGGCGGATTACGAGCAGTACTTC,CASSFRPGADYEQYF
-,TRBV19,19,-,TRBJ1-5,TGTGCCAGTAGTATAGATCCGCCAGGGAGCGTAAGGCCAGGCCAGCCCCAGCATTTT,CASSIDPPGSVRPGQPQHF
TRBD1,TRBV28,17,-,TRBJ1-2,TGTGCCAGCAGTTTAGGACAGGGGACCTCCTTTGGCTATGGCTACACCTTC,CASSLGQGTSFGYGYTF
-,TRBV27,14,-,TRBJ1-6,TGTGCCAGGGAATGGGACACATTGAATTCACCCCTCCACTTT,CAREWDTLNSPLHF
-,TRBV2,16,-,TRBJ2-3,TGTGCCAGCAGTGCTGGACGTACAGGTTGGTCGGATACGCAGTATTTT,CASSAGRTGWSDTQYF
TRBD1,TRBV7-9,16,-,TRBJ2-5,TGTGCCAGCAGCTTAGGGGACAGGGGAAACCAAGAGACCCAGTACTTC,CASSLGDRGNQETQYF
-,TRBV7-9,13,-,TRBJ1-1,TGTGCCAGCAGCTCAGGGACGGAGAGTGAAGCTTTCTTT,CASSSGTESEAFF
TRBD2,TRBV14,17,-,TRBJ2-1,TGTGCCAGCAGCCTTAGCGGGAGAGGGGCTTCCTACAATGAGCAGTTCTTC,CASSLSGRGASYNEQFF
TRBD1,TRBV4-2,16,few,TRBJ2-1,TGTGCCAGCAGCTTTTTTGACAGGGGCACTCACAATGAGCAGTTCTTC,CASSFFDRGTHNEQFF
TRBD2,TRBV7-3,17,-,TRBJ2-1,TGTGCCAGCAGCTTGGATCCGGGACTAGCGGGAGATAATGAGCAGTTCTTC,CASSLDPGLAGDNEQFF
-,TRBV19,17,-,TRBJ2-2,TGTGCCAGTAGCCAAGTTAGGATTAGCGGGAACACCGGGGAGCTGTTTTTT,CASSQVRISGNTGELFF
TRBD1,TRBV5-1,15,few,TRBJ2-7,TGCGCCAGCAGTTGGGGACAGGGGCCTCCCTACGAGCAGTACTTC,CASSWGQGPPYEQYF
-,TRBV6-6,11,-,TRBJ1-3,TGTGCCAGCAGCTTCGGGGTGACCATATATTTT,CASSFGVTIYF
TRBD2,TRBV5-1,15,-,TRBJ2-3,TGCGCCAGCAGCCTCTTAGCGGGAGTAAAAGATACGCAGTATTTT,CASSLLAGVKDTQYF
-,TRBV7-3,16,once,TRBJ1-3,TGTGCCAGCAGCCTTACGGGTACAGGGTCAGGAAACACCATATATTTT,CASSLTGTGSGNTIYF
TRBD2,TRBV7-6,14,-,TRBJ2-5,TGTGCCAGCAGCTTCTTAGCGGGAAGAGAGACCCAGTACTTC,CASSFLAGRETQYF
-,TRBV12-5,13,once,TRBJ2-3,TGTGCTAGTGGCCCGGGAAGTACAGATACGCAGTATTTT,CASGPGSTDTQYF
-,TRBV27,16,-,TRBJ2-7,TGTGCCAGCAGGCTAACTGGGGGGTGGTCGGACTTCGAGCAGTACTTC,CASRLTGGWSDFEQYF
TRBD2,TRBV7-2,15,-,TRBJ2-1,TGTGCCAGCAGCTTAGTCGCTAGCGGCCTCAATGAGCAGTTCTTC,CASSLVASGLNEQFF
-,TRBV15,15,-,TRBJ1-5,TGTGCCACCAGCAGAGGGGACTCGATCAATCAGCCCCAGCATTTT,CATSRGDSINQPQHF
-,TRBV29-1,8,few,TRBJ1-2,TGCAGCGTTGATGGCTACACCTTC,CSVDGYTF
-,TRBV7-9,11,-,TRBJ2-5,TGTGCCAGCAGCTTAAGTGAGACCCAGTACTTC,CASSLSETQYF
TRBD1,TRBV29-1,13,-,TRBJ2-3,TGCAGCGTTGCTACAGGGGGCGGAGATACGCAGTATTTT,CSVATGGGDTQYF
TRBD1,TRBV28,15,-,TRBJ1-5,TGTGCCAGCACCCAGGGGGCGCGAAAGAATCAGCCCCAGCATTTT,CASTQGARKNQPQHF
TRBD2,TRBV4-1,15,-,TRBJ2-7,TGCGCCAGCAGCCAAGATCTGGCTAGCGGGACATTCCAGTACTTC,CASSQDLASGTFQYF
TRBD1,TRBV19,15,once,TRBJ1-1,TGTGCCAGTAGTATACCAAGGACAGGGCACACTGAAGCTTTCTTT,CASSIPRTGHTEAFF
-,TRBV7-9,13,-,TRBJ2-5,TGTGCCAGCAGCTCCAGAGGCCCCGAGACCCAGTACTTC,CASSSRGPETQYF
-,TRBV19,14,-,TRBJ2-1,TGTGCCAGTAGTTATCCCGTTCGGGGGATAGAGCAGTTCTTC,CASSYPVRGIEQFF
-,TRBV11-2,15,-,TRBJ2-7,TGTGCCAGCAGCTTCGGGGATGAGGGCGCTGGCGAGCAGTACTTC,CASSFGDEGAGEQYF
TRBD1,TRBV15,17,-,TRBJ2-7,TGTGCCACCAGCAGACCTACAGGGGGAGAGGTTTCCTACGAGCAGTACTTC,CATSRPTGGEVSYEQYF
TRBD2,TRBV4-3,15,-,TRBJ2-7,TGCGCCAGCAGCCAGGGGACTAGCGAACGATACGAGCAGTACTTC,CASSQGTSERYEQYF
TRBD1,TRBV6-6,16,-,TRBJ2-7,TGTGCCAGCAGTTACTCCGCACCGGGACAGAGCTACGAGCAGTACTTC,CASSYSAPGQSYEQYF
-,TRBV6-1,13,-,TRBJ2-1,TGTGCCAGCGAAACGGGAATGGTCAATGAGCAGTTCTTC,CASETGMVNEQFF
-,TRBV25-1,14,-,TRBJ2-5,TGTGCCAGCAGTGACAGGGAGTACCAAGAGACCCAGTACTTC,CASSDREYQETQYF
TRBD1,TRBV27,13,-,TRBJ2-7,TGTGCCAGCAGAGTCCCGGGACAGGGGAAGCAGTACTTC,CASRVPGQGKQYF
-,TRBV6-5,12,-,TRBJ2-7,TGTGCCAGCAGCCGAAGCTCCTACGAGCAGTACTTC,CASSRSSYEQYF
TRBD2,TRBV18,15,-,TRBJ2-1,TGTGCCAGCTCACGTCCTGAGGCGGGAGGACGTGAGCAGTTCTTC,CASSRPEAGGREQFF
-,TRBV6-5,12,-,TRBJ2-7,TGTGCCAGCAGTTACGGGGGTGTGAAGCAGTACTTC,CASSYGGVKQYF
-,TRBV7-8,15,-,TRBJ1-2,TGTGCCAGCAGCTTTGAGGGGAGGACGTGGCAGGGCTACACCTTC,CASSFEGRTWQGYTF
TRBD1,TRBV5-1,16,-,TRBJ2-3,TGCGCCAGCAGCCCTTTACAGGGGTCGGGGCCAGATACGCAGTATTTT,CASSPLQGSGPDTQYF
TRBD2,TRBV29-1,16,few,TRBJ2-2,TGCAGCGTTGGGTCGAGACTAGCGGCGAACACCGGGGAGCTGTTTTTT,CSVGSRLAANTGELFF
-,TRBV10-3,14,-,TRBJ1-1,TGTGCCATCAGTAGGGACGGCCAGAACACTGAAGCTTTCTTT,CAISRDGQNTEAFF
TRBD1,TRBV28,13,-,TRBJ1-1,TGTGCCAGCAGTTCCCACAGGGGGACTGAAGCTTTCTTT,CASSSHRGTEAFF
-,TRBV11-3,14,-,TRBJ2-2,TGTGCCAGCAGCTCAGAGGAGCGCACCGGGGAGCTGTTTTTT,CASSSEERTGELFF
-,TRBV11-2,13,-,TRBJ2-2,TGTGCCAGCAGCTTACGAAGGAACGGGGAGCTGTTTTTT,CASSLRRNGELFF
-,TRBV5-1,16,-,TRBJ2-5,TGCGCCAGCAGCGGTGGGATTCAGGATCGGTCTGAGACCCAGTACTTC,CASSGGIQDRSETQYF
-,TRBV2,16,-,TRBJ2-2,TGTGCCAGCAGTCCAAAACTGGGGTTGAACACCGGGGAGCTGTTTTTT,CASSPKLGLNTGELFF
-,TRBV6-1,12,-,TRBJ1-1,TGTGCCAGCAGTGAAATGGCGGTGAGGGCTTTCTTT,CASSEMAVRAFF
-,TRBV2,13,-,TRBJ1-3,TGTGCCAGCAGTGTCAAACTTGGAAACACCATATATTTT,CASSVKLGNTIYF
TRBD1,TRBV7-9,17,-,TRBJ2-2,TGTGCCAGCAGCAACCCGACCGGGACAGGAGACACCGGGGAGCTGTTTTTT,CASSNPTGTGDTGELFF